This T cell receptor beta chain was captured by sequencing in a study of T cell repertoires in ileal Crohn's disease. Study context: Patients had a median roughly 8-year disease duration, and roughly 38% were active smokers. Operated complications were stricturing disease (61%) and penetrating disease (39%). General study points: Compared with non-smokers, active smokers at surgery showed more clonal expansions. Compared with CD4 T cells, sorted CD8 cells carried more expanded clones.

This CDR3 has 11 amino acids. Germline CDR1 and CDR2: LNHDA and SQIVND (reference sequence). V lost 7 bases to trimming and J lost 9 bases, with 12 bases between them. With regard to this clone: The antigen remains undetermined.

Clones were sequenced by immunoSEQ multiplex PCR, and TCRdb holds only the in-frame ones, with some missing. The table includes 9,500 to 15,000 clones, around 78% detected once. The sample taken for sequencing was ileal tissue. This receptor was obtained from an adult with Crohn's disease. V is TRBV19 and J is TRBJ1-2; no clear D. The chain's CDR3 is CASTLGGSYTF. The CDR3 DNA sequence: TGTGCCAGTACCCTGGGAGGAAGCTACACCTTC.